Detailed here is one T cell receptor beta chain. This CDR3 spans 17 amino acids. CDR1 SGHVS and CDR2 FQNEAQ come from the germline V gene. Trimming removed 5 bases from V and 0 bases from J, with 17 bases in between. The data originate from a study of shared T cell receptors in the human thymus. Only in-frame clones appear in the TCRdb table, and some are missing; sequencing was by immunoSEQ multiplex PCR. The sample lists 700,000 or so clones; 70% to 90% were seen once. These same data were also listed under a study on human thymus T cells.

This clonotype was sampled from a girl under two years old with a congenital heart defect. The rearrangement joins TRBV7-8 to TRBJ1-3, with a tentative D call TRBD1 (6 bases). Sample: thymocytes. CDR3 DNA sequence: TGTGCCAGCAGCCAACCGGGACAACGCAACTCTGGAAACACCATATATTTT. Its translation: CASSQPGQRNSGNTIYF.